These 29 T cell receptor beta chains were sequenced from one sample in a study of technical replicates of blood from a few donors. The method was immunoSEQ multiplex PCR; TCRdb's version includes in-frame clones alone and lacks a portion of them. Of 91,000 or so clones in the sample, 95% were seen once. Material for sequencing was T cells isolated from PBMCs. The receptors derive from a human donor in good health.

The table lists this clone with a count of one. The chain couples TRBV11-2 to TRBJ2-5; D is unclear. CDR1 is SGHAT, CDR2 FQNNGV, per germline. CDR3 length: 15 amino acids. Deletions cut 5 bases from V and 5 bases from J, with 18 bases between. CDR3 amino acids: CASSPGDGGVETQYF. The CDR3 DNA reads TGTGCCAGCAGCCCTGGTGATGGCGGAGTGGAGACCCAGTACTTC.

The chain is built from TRBV7-6 and TRBJ2-1, with TRBD2 matching over 7 bases. Looked up from germline, CDR1 is SGHVS and CDR2 is FNYEAQ. The CDR3 contains 15 residues. With 8 bases clipped from V and 0 bases from J, the junction kept 7 bases outside the gene matches. CDR3 protein: CASLAGESSYNEQFF. The CDR3 coding sequence is TGTGCCAGCTTGGCGGGGGAGAGCTCCTACAATGAGCAGTTCTTC.

This clone was seen only once. The J gene is TRBJ2-7, the V gene TRBV27; TRBD2 is a possible D gene (5 bases). The germline gives CDR1 MNHEY, CDR2 SMNVEV (reference sequence). The CDR3 spans 13 residues. Trimming took off 3 bases at V and 2 bases at J, with 8 bases between the two ends. CDR3 bases: TGTGCCAGCAGTTTCGCGGGCCCCTACGAGCAGTACTTC. This sequence encodes CASSFAGPYEQYF.

The chain couples TRBV28 to TRBJ2-6; D unresolved. Germline V gene sequence: CDR1 MDHEN, CDR2 SYDVKM. The CDR3 is 19 residues long. Trimming stripped 8 bases from V and 1 base from J, with 24 bases between. CDR3 region: CASGRPGADILSGANVLTF. CDR3 in DNA: TGTGCCAGCGGAAGACCTGGAGCAGATATCCTGTCTGGGGCCAACGTCCTGACTTTC.

This clone was seen only once. This sequence joins TRBV4-1 and TRBJ2-3; tentatively, D is TRBD2 (5 bases). The V end lost 2 bases, the J end lost 1 base, and 13 bases lay between the germline ends. The CDR3 has 16 residues. CDR1 is MGHRA and CDR2 is YSYEKL in the germline V gene. As DNA, the CDR3 is TGCGCCAGCAGCCAACAACTAGTTGCCGGCACAGATACGCAGTATTTT. Translated: CASSQQLVAGTDTQYF.

The chain uses TRBV11-2 and TRBJ2-7; D possibly corresponds to TRBD1 (6 bases). Between the trimmed V and J ends, which lost 1 base and 2 bases, there was a span of 12 bases. This CDR3 has 15 residues. CDR1 and CDR2 (germline): SGHAT, FQNNGV. CDR3 DNA sequence: TGTGCCAGCAGCTTAGGGGGGCTATCGGCCTACGAGCAGTACTTC. Protein product: CASSLGGLSAYEQYF.

This clone has just one count. The V call is TRBV7-8, the J call TRBJ1-5; TRBD1 might be the D (6 bases). Germline V gene data show CDR1 as SGHVS and CDR2 as FQNEAQ. The V end was cut by 4 bases, the J end by 7 bases, with 20 bases between. CDR3 size: 16 residues. As DNA, the CDR3 is TGTGCCAGCAGCTCCACCCGGTGGGACAAGGGCCAGCCCCAGCATTTT. This codes for CASSSTRWDKGQPQHF. The full variable domain, completed using reference TRBV7-8 and TRBJ1-5, is GAGVSQSPRYKVAKRGQDVALRCDPISGHVSLFWYQQALGQGPEFLTYFQNEAQLDKSGLPSDRFFAERPEGSVSTLKIQRTQQEDSAVYLCASSSTRWDKGQPQHFGDGTRLSIL.

The chain links TRBV6-5 to TRBJ2-3, with 10 bases lining up with TRBD2. Germline loops: CDR1 MNHEY, CDR2 SVGAGI. The CDR3 has 14 amino acids. The V segment lost 4 bases and the J segment 7 bases; nucleotides outside the gene matches: 5. In DNA, the CDR3 is TGTGCCAGCAGTTTCCAGGGACTAGCGAATACGCAGTATTTT. Translation: CASSFQGLANTQYF.

The V and J genes are TRBV6-6 and TRBJ1-5; 7 bases are shared with TRBD1. Germline trimming cut 5 bases from V and 0 bases from J; bases unmatched to any gene: 7. The V gene's germline CDR1 is MNHNY and CDR2 SVGAGI (reference sequence). This CDR3 has 16 residues. Written as DNA, the CDR3 is TGTGCCAGCAGTCCTGGACAGGCACATAGCAATCAGCCCCAGCATTTT. It codes for CASSPGQAHSNQPQHF.

The count of this clone is one. The chain joins TRBV7-2 to TRBJ2-1; TRBD1 matches at 8 bases. Germline values: CDR1 SGHTA, CDR2 FQGNSA. The length of the CDR3 is 16 residues. The V segment lost 1 base and the J segment 9 bases; nucleotides outside the gene matches: 11. The CDR3 DNA follows: TGTGCCAGCAGCTTAGGCGCACAGGGGGTCGGGGGTGAGCAGTTCTTC. It codes for CASSLGAQGVGGEQFF.

The rearrangement links TRBV6-6 to TRBJ1-2, with D possibly being TRBD1 (6 bases). Trimming cost V 4 bases and J 6 bases, with 12 bases left between them. This CDR3 has 13 amino acids. Per germline, CDR1 MNHNY and CDR2 SVGAGI (reference sequence). The CDR3 spells CASSSQGVDGYTF. The CDR3 bases are TGTGCCAGCAGTTCACAGGGAGTCGATGGCTACACCTTC.

V usage is TRBV6-5 and J usage is TRBJ2-7; 7 bases fit TRBD1. The CDR3 extends over 13 amino acids. The V gene end was trimmed by 6 bases and the J gene end by 6 bases; junction bases not matched to a gene: 8. CDR1 and CDR2 from the germline V gene are MNHEY and SVGAGI. In DNA form, the CDR3 reads TGTGCCAGCAGGGACAGGTACGTCGTCGAGCAGTACTTC. It yields the protein CASRDRYVVEQYF.

The chain has TRBV6-1 and TRBJ1-5; D may be TRBD1 (6 bases). V dropped 6 bases and J dropped 2 bases, with 17 bases sitting between them. CDR1 and CDR2 (germline): MNHNS, SASEGT. This CDR3 has 16 residues. CDR3 protein: CASSETTGSGNQPQHF. In DNA, the CDR3 is TGTGCCAGCAGCGAAACTACAGGGAGCGGCAATCAGCCCCAGCATTTT.

This clone is a singleton in its sample. The chain employs TRBV27 and TRBJ2-7; 9 nucleotides align to TRBD2. The CDR3 is 14 residues long. V shed 4 bases and J 4 bases; nucleotides not matched to a gene: 5. CDR1 and CDR2 from the germline V gene are MNHEY and SMNVEV (reference sequence). Here the CDR3 reads CASSSSSGAYEQYF. CDR3 DNA sequence: TGTGCCAGCAGTTCTTCTAGCGGGGCTTACGAGCAGTACTTC.

The V gene is TRBV28, the J gene TRBJ2-3; TRBD2 might be the D (5 bases). Germline V gene sequence: CDR1 MDHEN, CDR2 SYDVKM. Trimming pared 2 bases from V and 4 bases from J, leaving 13 bases between. There are 15 residues in the CDR3. CDR3 protein: CASSLRVGVSDTQYF. The CDR3 DNA reads TGTGCCAGCAGTTTACGGGTGGGAGTTTCAGATACGCAGTATTTT. Looking up the rest from reference TRBV28 and TRBJ2-3 gives the full variable domain: DVKVTQSSRYLVKRTGEKVFLECVQDMDHENMFWYRQDPGLGLRLIYFSYDVKMKEKGDIPEGYSVSREKKERFSLILESASTNQTSMYLCASSLRVGVSDTQYFGPGTRLTVL.

This chain joins TRBV6-1 and TRBJ2-5; TRBD2 is a possible D gene (6 bases). V was pared by 3 bases and J by 2 bases, with 10 bases between. CDR1 MNHNS and CDR2 SASEGT come from the germline V gene. The CDR3 sequence is 14 residues long. CDR3 sequence: CASSERGKQETQYF. CDR3 DNA sequence: TGTGCCAGCAGTGAGCGGGGAAAACAAGAGACCCAGTACTTC.

The chain employs TRBV27 and TRBJ1-5, with D unclear. The V end lost 3 bases, the J end lost 6 bases, and 21 bases lay between the germline ends. This CDR3 comprises 17 residues. CDR1 and CDR2 (germline): MNHEY, SMNVEV (reference sequence). This chain's CDR3 is CASSFGLSRRSGQPQHF. The CDR3 region has the DNA TGTGCCAGCAGTTTTGGGTTGAGCAGGAGGTCGGGTCAGCCCCAGCATTTT.

The V gene is TRBV5-1, the J gene TRBJ2-5; 10 bases agree with TRBD2. The germline CDR1 and CDR2 sequences are SGHRS and YFSETQ. The CDR3 length is 14 residues. The V and J ends lost 0 bases and 5 bases, in that order; junction bases with no gene match: 1. CDR3 nucleotides: TGCGCCAGCAGCTTGGTGACTAGCGGGGAGACCCAGTACTTC. It is translated as CASSLVTSGETQYF.

V gene TRBV5-4 combines with J gene TRBJ2-1; D possibly corresponds to TRBD2 (5 bases). With 0 bases removed from V and 0 bases from J, the gap between germline ends came to 13 bases. The CDR3 consists of 17 residues. In germline, CDR1 is SGHNT, CDR2 YYREEE (reference sequence). The DNA for the CDR3 is TGTGCCAGCAGCTTGGAAGCGCGGGCCCTCTCCTACAATGAGCAGTTCTTC. Translated, it gives CASSLEARALSYNEQFF.

The chain uses TRBV5-1 and TRBJ2-7; 11 nucleotides align to TRBD2. CDR1 and CDR2 from the germline V gene are SGHRS and YFSETQ. Losses at the gene ends were 1 base for V and 2 bases for J; bases not matched to a gene: 14. The CDR3 has 19 amino acids. CDR3 sequence: CASSLHRFGTSGGTYEQYF. CDR3 DNA: TGCGCCAGCAGCTTGCACCGATTCGGGACTAGCGGTGGGACCTACGAGCAGTACTTC.

The V and J genes are TRBV4-1 and TRBJ1-2; D perhaps matches TRBD1 (5 bases). CDR3 size: 16 residues. V shed 1 base and J shed 4 bases, with 16 bases lying between them. Per the germline V gene, CDR1 is MGHRA and CDR2 is YSYEKL. The CDR3 DNA sequence: TGCGCCAGCAGCCAAGGGGCCAAGACAGCCGTCTATGGCTACACCTTC. This gives the protein CASSQGAKTAVYGYTF.

The chain couples TRBV25-1 to TRBJ2-1, with D perhaps matching TRBD2 (6 bases). V was cut by 1 base and J by 4 bases, with 14 bases left in between. The CDR3 is made up of 16 amino acids. CDR1 and CDR2 from the germline V gene are MGHDK and SYGVNS. The CDR3 sequence is CASSELGLTPYNEQFF. In DNA, the CDR3 is TGTGCCAGCAGTGAATTGGGACTTACACCATACAATGAGCAGTTCTTC.

The chain couples TRBV2 to TRBJ2-3; maybe TRBD1 (5 bases). This CDR3 contains 15 residues. Germline CDR1 and CDR2: SNHLY and FYNNEI. V was shortened by 2 bases and J by 8 bases, with 17 bases between the two germline ends. The CDR3 coding sequence is TGTGCCAGCAGTGAAAGGGAACGGCAGGGCGGTACGCAGTATTTT. It encodes CASSERERQGGTQYF.

The rearrangement uses TRBV19 and TRBJ2-3; 13 bases agree with TRBD2. CDR1 is LNHDA and CDR2 is SQIVND in the germline V gene (reference sequence). The V gene end was trimmed by 3 bases and the J gene end by 2 bases; junction bases not matched to a gene: 8. The CDR3 consists of 18 residues. The CDR3 nucleotides are TGTGCCAGTAGTATCCGACTAGCGGGGGGCCCTACCACAGATACGCAGTATTTT. Translating gives CASSIRLAGGPTTDTQYF.

The chain combines TRBV4-1 with TRBJ2-7, with 7 bases aligning to TRBD1. J gave up 5 bases and V 4 bases, and 2 bases lay outside the gene matches. The CDR3 loop spans 12 amino acids. From germline, CDR1 is MGHRA and CDR2 YSYEKL. The CDR3 here is CASSRGQDEQYF. DNA of the CDR3: TGCGCCAGCAGCCGAGGACAGGACGAGCAGTACTTC.

The chain has TRBV15 and TRBJ1-5; 7 bases agree with TRBD1. The CDR3 runs to 17 residues. With 4 bases clipped from V and 6 bases from J, the junction kept 15 bases outside the gene matches. From germline, CDR1 is LNHNV and CDR2 YYDKDF (reference sequence). CDR3 DNA sequence: TGTGCCACCAGCAAAGAGCCGAGGGGGCGGTTTCGTCAGCCCCAGCATTTT. Amino acids: CATSKEPRGRFRQPQHF.

The chain joins TRBV5-1 to TRBJ1-2; 7 bases align to TRBD1. The CDR3 has 14 amino acids. The germline V gene has CDR1 SGHRS and CDR2 YFSETQ. J was trimmed by 8 bases and V by 4 bases; bases with no gene match: 11. The CDR3 nucleotides read TGCGCCAGCAGCACGGGACAGCCCTCAATGGGCTACACCTTC. It is translated as CASSTGQPSMGYTF.

This chain links TRBV5-1 with TRBJ1-1, with D hard to call. Per germline, CDR1 SGHRS and CDR2 YFSETQ. This CDR3 is built from 12 residues. V dropped 0 bases and J dropped 11 bases, with 11 bases sitting between them. The CDR3, as DNA: TGCGCCAGCAGCTTGGCCTTCGAGCGGGCTTTCTTT. It encodes CASSLAFERAFF.

The chain uses TRBV28 and TRBJ2-1; TRBD2 might be the D (6 bases). This CDR3 has 15 amino acids. Trimming pared 5 bases from V and 4 bases from J, leaving 15 bases between. Germline V gene sequence: CDR1 MDHEN, CDR2 SYDVKM. The DNA of the CDR3 is TGTGCCAGCAGTCCCCGGGACTGGGAGTACAATGAGCAGTTCTTC. Protein: CASSPRDWEYNEQFF.